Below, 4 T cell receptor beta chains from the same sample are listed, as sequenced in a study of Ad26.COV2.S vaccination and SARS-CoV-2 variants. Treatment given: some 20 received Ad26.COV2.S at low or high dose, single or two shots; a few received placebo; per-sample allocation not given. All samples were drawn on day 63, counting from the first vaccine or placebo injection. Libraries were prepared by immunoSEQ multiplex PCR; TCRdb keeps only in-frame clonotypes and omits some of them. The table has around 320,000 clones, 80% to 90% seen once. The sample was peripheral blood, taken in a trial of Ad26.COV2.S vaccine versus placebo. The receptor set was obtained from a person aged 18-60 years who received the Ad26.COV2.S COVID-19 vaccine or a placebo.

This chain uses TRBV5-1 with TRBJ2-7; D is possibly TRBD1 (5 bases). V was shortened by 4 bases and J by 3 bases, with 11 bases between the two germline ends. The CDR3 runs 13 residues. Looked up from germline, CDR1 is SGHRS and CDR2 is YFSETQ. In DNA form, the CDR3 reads TGCGCCAGCAGCGTACAGGCCCGCTACGAGCAGTACTTC. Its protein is CASSVQARYEQYF.

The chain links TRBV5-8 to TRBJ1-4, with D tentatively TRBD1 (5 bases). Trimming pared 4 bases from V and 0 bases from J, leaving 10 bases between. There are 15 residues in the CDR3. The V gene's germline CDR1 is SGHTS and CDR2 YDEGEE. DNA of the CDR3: TGTGCCAGCAGCCCTCAGGGTGCAACTAATGAAAAACTGTTTTTT. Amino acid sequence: CASSPQGATNEKLFF.

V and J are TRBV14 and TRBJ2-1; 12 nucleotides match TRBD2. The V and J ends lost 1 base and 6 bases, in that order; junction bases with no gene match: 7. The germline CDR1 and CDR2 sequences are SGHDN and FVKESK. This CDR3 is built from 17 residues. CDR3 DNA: TGTGCCAGCAGCCAAGGGCTAGCGGGGGGGCCGATCAATGAGCAGTTCTTC. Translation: CASSQGLAGGPINEQFF.

The CDR3 sequence is CASRRIPGQGLNTEAFF. The CDR3 region has the DNA TGTGCCAGCAGACGTATTCCGGGACAGGGGTTGAACACTGAAGCTTTCTTT. The chain links TRBV7-8 to TRBJ1-1, with 10 bases aligning to TRBD1. The CDR3 contains 17 residues. Germline loops: CDR1 SGHVS, CDR2 FQNEAQ. Losses at the gene ends were 6 bases for V and 0 bases for J; bases not matched to a gene: 10.